The 21 T cell receptor beta chains below all came from one sample that was sequenced in a study of T cell responses to AZD1222 COVID-19 vaccine. Measured with immunoSEQ multiplex PCR; TCRdb has only the in-frame clones, and not every one. The profile shows around 170,000 clones, roughly 93% of them singletons. The specimen comprised peripheral blood, sampled on day 0 of AZD1222 vaccination. The receptors derive from an adult in good health.

The chain recombines TRBV5-1 with TRBJ2-1; unclear D gene. V lost 0 bases, J lost 6 bases, and 10 bases lay in between. Germline assignment: CDR1 SGHRS and CDR2 YFSETQ. There are 14 residues in the CDR3. CDR3 DNA: TGCGCCAGCAGCTTGGATAGCTACCTCAATGAGCAGTTCTTC. It yields the protein CASSLDSYLNEQFF.

The DNA for the CDR3 is TGCAGCGTTCGGACAGCCTATGGCTACACCTTC. This sequence encodes CSVRTAYGYTF. The rearrangement joins TRBV29-1 to TRBJ1-2; a weak D match, TRBD1 (6 bases). This CDR3 has 11 amino acids. Trimming stripped 5 bases from V and 4 bases from J, with 8 bases between. Per germline, CDR1 SQVTM and CDR2 ANQGSEA.

This chain connects TRBV9 to TRBJ1-3, with D perhaps TRBD1 (6 bases). Looked up from germline, CDR1 is SGDLS and CDR2 is YYNGEE. The V gene lost 0 bases and the J gene lost 4 bases, with 14 bases spanning the gap. The CDR3 has 16 amino acids. Here the CDR3 DNA reads TGTGCCAGCAGCGTAGGGGACCAGGGGAAGGGAAACACCATATATTTT. It is translated as CASSVGDQGKGNTIYF.

The chain employs TRBV4-2 and TRBJ2-7; 8 nucleotides agree with TRBD2. The CDR3 is 13 residues long. J lost 7 bases, V lost 3 bases, and 5 bases had no gene match. The germline gives CDR1 LGHNA, CDR2 YNFKEQ. The CDR3 region is CASSHPGGAEQYF. The DNA of the CDR3 is TGTGCCAGCAGCCACCCGGGGGGGGCGGAGCAGTACTTC.

This clone has a single count. The V call is TRBV15, the J call TRBJ1-6; 8 bases line up with TRBD1. The germline V gene encodes CDR1 LNHNV and CDR2 YYDKDF (reference sequence). The length of the CDR3 is 15 residues. Trimming removed 0 bases from V and 8 bases from J; junction bases left unmatched: 3. The CDR3 spells CATSREDRVYSPLHF. Written as DNA, the CDR3 is TGTGCCACCAGCAGAGAGGACAGGGTTTATTCACCCCTCCACTTT.

This chain links TRBV4-2 with TRBJ1-1; perhaps TRBD1 as D (5 bases). Germline V gives CDR1 LGHNA, CDR2 YNFKEQ. The CDR3 totals 15 residues. Trimming took 0 bases from V and 4 from J, leaving 12 bases between them. DNA of the CDR3: TGTGCCAGCAGCCAAGAATCTTTGGGGGGCACTGAAGCTTTCTTT. Encoded protein: CASSQESLGGTEAFF.

The genes are TRBV13 and TRBJ1-6; 9 bases agree with TRBD1. The length of the CDR3 is 18 residues. V trimming: 3 bases; J trimming: 0 bases; junction bases outside the gene matches: 6. Germline-derived CDR1 and CDR2 are PRHDT and FYEKMQ (reference sequence). The CDR3 region has the DNA TGTGCCAGCAGCTTCGAACAGGGGGCTCGCTCCTATAATTCACCCCTCCACTTT. The encoded protein is CASSFEQGARSYNSPLHF.

In DNA, the CDR3 is TGTGCCACCAGCGCGACACCGGGACAGCTGATCTACGAGCAGTACTTC. Protein sequence: CATSATPGQLIYEQYF. V is TRBV15 and J is TRBJ2-7, with 7 bases matching TRBD1. The ends lost 5 bases at V and 3 bases at J; junction bases unmatched: 13. There are 16 residues in the CDR3. Germline assignment: CDR1 LNHNV and CDR2 YYDKDF (reference sequence).

This rearrangement joins TRBV7-3 to TRBJ2-1; 8 nucleotides line up with TRBD2. Germline V gives CDR1 SGHTA, CDR2 FQGTGA. Germline trimming cut 5 bases from V and 9 bases from J; bases unmatched to any gene: 9. The CDR3 extends over 14 amino acids. CDR3 nucleotide sequence: TGTGCCAGCAGCGGACCGGGGGGGCCTAGTGAGCAGTTCTTC. Protein: CASSGPGGPSEQFF.

The chain recombines TRBV7-8 with TRBJ1-5; D might be TRBD1 (6 bases). The length of the CDR3 is 17 residues. Germline CDR1 is SGHVS and CDR2 is FQNEAQ. With 5 bases removed from V and 0 bases from J, the gap between germline ends came to 17 bases. The DNA of the CDR3 is TGTGCCAGCAGCCGTACTCTGGGGGCATTTAGCAATCAGCCCCAGCATTTT. Translating gives CASSRTLGAFSNQPQHF. Looking up the rest from reference TRBV7-8 and TRBJ1-5 gives the full variable domain: GAGVSQSPRYKVAKRGQDVALRCDPISGHVSLFWYQQALGQGPEFLTYFQNEAQLDKSGLPSDRFFAERPEGSVSTLKIQRTQQEDSAVYLCASSRTLGAFSNQPQHFGDGTRLSIL.

In this sample, this clone turned up once. The chain couples TRBV7-9 to TRBJ1-1; the D is unclear. Looked up from germline, CDR1 is SEHNR and CDR2 is FQNEAQ (reference sequence). Trimming pared 2 bases from V and 8 bases from J, leaving 9 bases between. The CDR3 is 12 amino acids. DNA of the CDR3: TGTGCCAGCAGCTTATTGTCAACCGAAGCTTTCTTT. It yields the protein CASSLLSTEAFF.

This clone was observed once. This chain connects TRBV2 to TRBJ1-2; D gene unclear. CDR1 is SNHLY, CDR2 FYNNEI, per germline. V was clipped by 4 bases and J by 5 bases, with 8 bases between them. The CDR3 is made up of 12 amino acids. In DNA, the CDR3 is TGTGCCAGCAGTGTGGGCAGATATGGCTACACCTTC. Protein sequence: CASSVGRYGYTF.

The V gene is TRBV19, the J gene TRBJ1-1; no reliable D call. Trimming removed 8 bases from V and 3 bases from J, with 10 bases in between. CDR1 and CDR2 from the germline V gene are LNHDA and SQIVND (reference sequence). The CDR3 sequence is 12 residues long. The CDR3 loop reads CASYSGYTEAFF. The CDR3 bases are TGTGCCAGTTACTCGGGTTACACTGAAGCTTTCTTT.

This chain connects TRBV15 to TRBJ1-5; the match to TRBD1 covers 8 bases. With V trimmed by 0 bases and J by 2 bases, 9 bases remained unmatched. CDR1 is LNHNV and CDR2 is YYDKDF in the germline V gene (reference sequence). The CDR3 runs to 18 residues. CDR3 sequence (DNA): TGTGCCACCAGCAGAGATCCCCGCCGGACAGGGCGCAATCAGCCCCAGCATTTT. Translation gives CATSRDPRRTGRNQPQHF.

The rearrangement uses TRBV9 and TRBJ2-7; unclear D gene. V was clipped by 0 bases and J by 5 bases, with 12 bases between them. The germline CDR1 and CDR2 sequences are SGDLS and YYNGEE. The CDR3 totals 14 residues. CDR3: CASSVDPVGDEQYF. The CDR3 nucleotides are TGTGCCAGCAGCGTAGACCCGGTGGGCGACGAGCAGTACTTC.

As regards this clone: One end of the junction does not line up with germline, which may come from a read error. The sample carries other DNA sequences with the same CDR3. V is TRBV12-3 or TRBV12-4 and J is TRBJ1-2, with D possibly TRBD1 on 6 matching bases. This CDR3 comprises 13 residues. The CDR3 nucleotides are TGTGCCAGCAGTTTACGGACAGACTACGGCTACACCTTC. Translating gives CASSLRTDYGYTF.

The chain uses TRBV5-1 and TRBJ2-7; D is tentatively TRBD1 or TRBD2 (5 bases each). CDR1 SGHRS and CDR2 YFSETQ come from the germline V gene. Deletions cut 5 bases from V and 3 bases from J, with 15 bases between. This CDR3 has 14 amino acids. The CDR3 sequence: CASSLRGTIYEQYF. CDR3 in DNA: TGCGCCAGCAGTCTGAGGGGCACCATCTACGAGCAGTACTTC.

This chain uses TRBV4-2 with TRBJ2-5, with D possibly TRBD1 on 5 matching bases. Germline V lookup: CDR1 LGHNA, CDR2 YNFKEQ. Trimming pared 0 bases from V and 4 bases from J, leaving 9 bases between. The CDR3 is 14 amino acids. The CDR3 DNA reads as TGTGCCAGCAGCCAAGATTCAAGGGGAGAGACCCAGTACTTC. This encodes CASSQDSRGETQYF.

Remarks on this clone: One junction end does not reproduce the germline sequence, and a read error may be involved. V and J are TRBV5-8 and TRBJ2-1, with D maybe TRBD1 (6 bases). CDR1 and CDR2 from the germline V gene are SGHTS and YDEGEE. There are 16 residues in the CDR3. DNA of the CDR3: TGTGCCAGCAGCCGGAAAACAGGGAGTGGGTTCGGCGAGCGGTTCTTC. It specifies CASSRKTGSGFGERFF.

This clone was recorded only once. The chain links TRBV4-2 to TRBJ1-4; a possible D gene is TRBD1 (5 bases). Germline CDR1 is LGHNA and CDR2 is YNFKEQ. V lost 0 bases, J lost 0 bases, and 14 bases lay in between. The CDR3 spans 18 residues. CDR3 protein: CASSQEVVEGTTNEKLFF. The CDR3, as DNA: TGTGCCAGCAGCCAAGAGGTAGTGGAGGGGACAACTAATGAAAAACTGTTTTTT.

This sequence joins TRBV5-4 and TRBJ1-1; D ambiguous. The germline V and J ends were trimmed by 3 bases and 0 bases, with 9 bases remaining between them. Germline V gene lookup returns CDR1 SGHNT and CDR2 YYREEE (reference sequence). The CDR3 loop spans 14 amino acids. The CDR3 here is CASSSPGVNTEAFF. Written as DNA, the CDR3 is TGTGCCAGCAGCTCACCGGGTGTGAACACTGAAGCTTTCTTT. The full variable domain, completed using reference TRBV5-4 and TRBJ1-1, is ETGVTQSPTHLIKTRGQQVTLRCSSQSGHNTVSWYQQALGQGPQFIFQYYREEENGRGNFPPRFSGLQFPNYSSELNVNALELDDSALYLCASSSPGVNTEAFFGQGTRLTVV.